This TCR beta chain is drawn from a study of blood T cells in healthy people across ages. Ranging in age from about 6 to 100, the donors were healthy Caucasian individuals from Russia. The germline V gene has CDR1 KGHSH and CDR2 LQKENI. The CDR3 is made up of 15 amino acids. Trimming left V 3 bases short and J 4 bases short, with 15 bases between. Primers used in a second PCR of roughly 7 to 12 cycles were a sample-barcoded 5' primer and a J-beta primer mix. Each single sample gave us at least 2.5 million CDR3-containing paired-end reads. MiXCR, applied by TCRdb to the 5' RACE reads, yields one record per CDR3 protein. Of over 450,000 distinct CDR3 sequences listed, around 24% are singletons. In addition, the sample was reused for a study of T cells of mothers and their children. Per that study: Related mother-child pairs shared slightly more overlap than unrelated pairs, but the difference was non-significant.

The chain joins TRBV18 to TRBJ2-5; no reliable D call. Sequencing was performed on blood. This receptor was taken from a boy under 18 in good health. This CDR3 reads CASSPPQTVTETQYF. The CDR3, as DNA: TGTGCCAGCTCACCGCCACAAACGGTAACAGAGACCCAGTACTTC.